Listed below are T cell receptor beta chains from one sample, sequenced in a study of cytomegalovirus exposure and HLA in healthy donors. The data were produced by immunoSEQ multiplex PCR, yet TCRdb's version contains in-frame clones alone and is incomplete. The table lists about 160,000 clones. Sequenced: PBMCs. These receptors all come from a woman aged 45 to 65 in good health and CMV-seronegative. Each CDR3 is given with its conserved first and last residue.

V | CDR3
TRBV1 | CTSSQGLRSYRGSGANVLTF
TRBV5-6 | CASSLTVRAGNTIYF
TRBV19 | CASSHREYNGYTF
TRBV4-1 | CASSFDGTAFEQYF
TRBV2 | CASSRQLVSYEQYF
TRBV4-1 | CASSHLGHHSYNEQFF
TRBV5-1 | CASSFGTSGTSEQYF
TRBV6-6 | CASSSQYSGANVLTF
TRBV4-1 | CASSQSMLNTEAFF
TRBV9 | CASSVGTGGGEQYF
TRBV7-3 | CASSLGLAGGNEQFF
TRBV7-9 | CASSLGTGPTNEQFF
TRBV13 | CASSSRRTSGEDNEQFF
TRBV2 | CASVEVPPHYEQYF
TRBV30 | CAWSSTGTGGEKLFF
TRBV30 | CAWGPNEKLFF
TRBV19 | CASSIQGPSYEQYF
TRBV15 | CATSSMETISYNEQFF
TRBV11-2 | CASSIYRGRGNEQFF
TRBV7-2 | CASSGASSSYEQYF
TRBV6-5 | CASSYLLAGVPREQFF
TRBV10-3 | CAISESGHTNTGELFF
TRBV7-3 | CASSSRTGLGETQYF
TRBV10-3 | CAMGDRYYGYTF
TRBV7-7 | CASSPGVAGAETQYF
TRBV6-5 | CASSLAGGRDTQYF
TRBV19 | CASGPYSTNYGYTF
TRBV18 | CASSPTGWLEPQHF
TRBV5-1 | CASSWTVSYEQYF
TRBV5-1 | CASSLGNQETQYF
TRBV27 | CASSQIPVGGREQYF
TRBV9 | CASSVIARDTQYF
TRBV28 | CASRVTGRTDTQYF